The TCR beta chain described here comes from a study of blood T cell repertoires in COVID-19. Study-level information: The cDNA or gDNA used as material had been derived from T cells, B-cell-depleted T cells, or PBMCs.

The CDR3 has 15 amino acids. Germline assignment: CDR1 MNHEY and CDR2 SVGAGI. With 7 bases clipped from V and 2 bases from J, the junction kept 9 bases outside the gene matches. Per the study methods: By means of reference gene primer amplification, nucleated cell counts were estimated. The data were produced by immunoSEQ multiplex PCR, yet TCRdb's version contains in-frame clones alone and is incomplete. That table supplies the V and J calls and clone size; D and trimming were determined from the DNA. The table shows some 120,000 clones, with over 80% occurring only once. Clinical history as reported by participants underpinned cohort assignment. For recovered donors of Cohort 3, there were two negative PCRs, clearance, or symptom resolution.

The genes are TRBV6-5 and TRBJ2-7; 9 bases match TRBD1. The sequence was obtained from a man younger than 40 who had recovered from COVID-19. What was sequenced was PBMCs or T cells enriched from blood (not recorded which). CDR3 residues: CASTQSWTGAYEQYF. DNA for the CDR3: TGTGCCAGCACCCAAAGCTGGACAGGGGCCTACGAGCAGTACTTC.